These T cell receptor beta chains were read from a single sample in a study of beta chain features in type 1 diabetes. Assay used: immunoSEQ multiplex PCR; TCRdb lists only in-frame clones, some missing. The table shows around 99,000 clones, with approximately 39% occurring only once. Sequenced sample: stem cell memory CD4+ T cells from blood. The origin of the receptors is a woman under 30 in good health. The CDR3 runs from the conserved cysteine through the conserved F or W. Each record gives: clone size, J gene, V gene, CDR3 protein. Where a row states a size, it is once, few, many or the class of an expanded clone; other rows omit it.

clone size: -
J gene: TRBJ2-5
V gene: TRBV5-1
CDR3 protein: CASSTDREWSETQYF

clone size: -
J gene: TRBJ1-5
V gene: TRBV27
CDR3 protein: CASSSGIQPQHF

clone size: few
J gene: TRBJ1-1
V gene: TRBV5-6
CDR3 protein: CASSIGVNTEAFF

clone size: few
J gene: TRBJ1-2
V gene: TRBV2
CDR3 protein: CASSRTYYGYTF

clone size: few
J gene: TRBJ2-6
V gene: TRBV30
CDR3 protein: CAWTRDSGANVLTF

clone size: few
J gene: TRBJ1-2
V gene: TRBV19
CDR3 protein: CASKEVLGYTF

clone size: -
J gene: TRBJ2-7
V gene: TRBV18
CDR3 protein: CASSPLAGVPYEQYF

clone size: -
J gene: TRBJ1-5
V gene: TRBV19
CDR3 protein: CASTRTGWQPQHF

clone size: -
J gene: TRBJ2-6
V gene: TRBV28
CDR3 protein: CASRTGGSGANVLTF

clone size: few
J gene: TRBJ1-5
V gene: TRBV30
CDR3 protein: CAWNRDIRNQPQHF

clone size: once
J gene: TRBJ2-1
V gene: TRBV19
CDR3 protein: CASSMFQFFSYNEQFF

clone size: -
J gene: TRBJ1-2
V gene: TRBV7-9
CDR3 protein: CASSLQEANYGYTF

clone size: -
J gene: TRBJ1-5
V gene: TRBV9
CDR3 protein: CASSVGQGNQPQHF

clone size: -
J gene: TRBJ2-1
V gene: TRBV5-1
CDR3 protein: CASSIGTSGSHNEQFF

clone size: -
J gene: TRBJ2-1
V gene: TRBV5-1
CDR3 protein: CASSLRQINNEQFF

clone size: few
J gene: TRBJ2-7
V gene: TRBV6-6
CDR3 protein: CASSYSRDEQYF

clone size: -
J gene: TRBJ2-1
V gene: TRBV5-1
CDR3 protein: CASKTSGPNEQFF

clone size: -
J gene: TRBJ2-6
V gene: TRBV7-3
CDR3 protein: CASSSFHLSSGANVLTF

clone size: -
J gene: TRBJ1-3
V gene: TRBV11-2
CDR3 protein: CASSLRDSSSGNTIYF

clone size: -
J gene: TRBJ1-3
V gene: TRBV4-2
CDR3 protein: CASTEGQNAGNTIYF

clone size: few
J gene: TRBJ1-2
V gene: TRBV30
CDR3 protein: CAWTRQGLSYTF

clone size: many
J gene: TRBJ2-1
V gene: TRBV7-2
CDR3 protein: CASSPDRINEQFF

clone size: -
J gene: TRBJ2-3
V gene: TRBV27
CDR3 protein: CASSLLTATDTQYF

clone size: -
J gene: TRBJ1-1
V gene: TRBV5-1
CDR3 protein: CASSRRETRGTEAFF

clone size: -
J gene: TRBJ2-3
V gene: TRBV5-1
CDR3 protein: CASSLTSGRGTDTQYF

clone size: few
J gene: TRBJ2-1
V gene: TRBV5-1
CDR3 protein: CASMGLAESYNEQFF

clone size: few
J gene: TRBJ1-5
V gene: TRBV28
CDR3 protein: CASRRDKVQPQHF

clone size: -
J gene: TRBJ2-1
V gene: TRBV7-3
CDR3 protein: CASSSSVGGSYNEQFF

clone size: -
J gene: TRBJ2-7
V gene: TRBV28
CDR3 protein: CASSFIDRGSYEQYF

clone size: few
J gene: TRBJ2-7
V gene: TRBV10-3
CDR3 protein: CAIRRGLAGGGSSYEQYF

clone size: few
J gene: TRBJ1-2
V gene: TRBV5-1
CDR3 protein: CASRSTGDGSYTF

clone size: few
J gene: TRBJ1-5
V gene: TRBV7-9
CDR3 protein: CASSLFEGRSNQPQHF

clone size: once
J gene: TRBJ1-5
V gene: TRBV28
CDR3 protein: CASSWGQGRQPQHF

clone size: -
J gene: TRBJ2-2
V gene: TRBV7-2
CDR3 protein: CASSFQGSTGELFF

clone size: -
J gene: TRBJ2-2
V gene: TRBV5-1
CDR3 protein: CASSFYTGELFF

clone size: -
J gene: TRBJ1-5
V gene: TRBV18
CDR3 protein: CASSPQRGDQPQHF

clone size: -
J gene: TRBJ2-5
V gene: TRBV2
CDR3 protein: CASSDPGLAGKGQETQYF

clone size: -
J gene: TRBJ2-7
V gene: TRBV5-1
CDR3 protein: CASSFTGSNYEQYF

clone size: few
J gene: TRBJ2-5
V gene: TRBV5-6
CDR3 protein: CASSSRETQYF

clone size: -
J gene: TRBJ2-3
V gene: TRBV7-2
CDR3 protein: CASSLSGGTQYF